The rows below give T cell receptor beta chains drawn from one sample of a study of neoadjuvant nivolumab and ipilimumab in lung cancer. TCRdb's copy holds only in-frame clones and misses some; the assay was immunoSEQ multiplex PCR. The sample lists about 30,000 clones; more than 85% were seen once. The material was peripheral blood, obtained after neoadjuvant nivolumab, alone or with ipilimumab, at or shortly before surgery. The receptor source for this set is an adult with non-small cell lung cancer. Each CDR3 is given with its conserved first and last residue. Fields, in order: V gene, J gene, CDR3 length, clone size, D gene, CDR3 protein, CDR3 DNA. D genes are given only for firm matches. Size is stated for part of the rows, as once, few or many counts, or as a class when the clone is expanded.

v_gene: TRBV5-6; j_gene: TRBJ2-7; len: 14; abundance: NA; d_gene: NA; CDR3aa: CASSYPRGAYEQYF; CDR3nt: TGTGCCAGCAGCTACCCGAGGGGGGCATACGAGCAGTACTTC
v_gene: TRBV27; j_gene: TRBJ2-7; len: 14; abundance: NA; d_gene: NA; CDR3aa: CASSLSKQFYEQYF; CDR3nt: TGTGCCAGCAGTTTATCAAAGCAGTTCTACGAGCAGTACTTC
v_gene: TRBV6-1; j_gene: TRBJ1-4; len: 15; abundance: NA; d_gene: NA; CDR3aa: CASSGGIATNEKLFF; CDR3nt: TGTGCCAGCAGTGGAGGCATCGCAACTAATGAAAAACTGTTTTTT
v_gene: TRBV6-1; j_gene: TRBJ2-1; len: 17; abundance: NA; d_gene: TRBD2; CDR3aa: CASSDPLAGGGYNEQFF; CDR3nt: TGTGCCAGCAGTGATCCGCTAGCGGGAGGCGGTTACAATGAGCAGTTCTTC
v_gene: TRBV5-1; j_gene: TRBJ2-1; len: 16; abundance: NA; d_gene: TRBD2; CDR3aa: CASSLTSGNSYNEQFF; CDR3nt: TGCGCCAGCAGCTTGACTAGCGGCAACTCCTACAATGAGCAGTTCTTC
v_gene: TRBV5-1; j_gene: TRBJ2-7; len: 14; abundance: NA; d_gene: NA; CDR3aa: CASSIPDPSYEQYF; CDR3nt: TGCGCCAGCAGCATTCCCGACCCTTCCTACGAGCAGTACTTC
v_gene: TRBV29-1; j_gene: TRBJ1-1; len: 14; abundance: NA; d_gene: TRBD1; CDR3aa: CSAMNRDRETEAFF; CDR3nt: TGCAGCGCCATGAACCGGGACAGGGAGACTGAAGCTTTCTTT
v_gene: TRBV5-1; j_gene: TRBJ2-7; len: 14; abundance: once; d_gene: TRBD2; CDR3aa: CASSSSGQSYEQYF; CDR3nt: TGCGCCAGCAGCTCTAGCGGGCAATCCTACGAGCAGTACTTC
v_gene: TRBV5-1; j_gene: TRBJ1-1; len: 16; abundance: NA; d_gene: TRBD1; CDR3aa: CASSLSPQTGATEAFF; CDR3nt: TGCGCCAGCAGCTTGTCCCCCCAAACAGGGGCCACTGAAGCTTTCTTT
v_gene: TRBV4-1; j_gene: TRBJ1-4; len: 16; abundance: once; d_gene: NA; CDR3aa: CASSQEPGDGNEKLFF; CDR3nt: TGCGCCAGCAGCCAAGAACCAGGGGACGGTAATGAAAAACTGTTTTTT
v_gene: TRBV6-1; j_gene: TRBJ2-7; len: 15; abundance: NA; d_gene: TRBD2; CDR3aa: CASSEAAGVSHEQYF; CDR3nt: TGTGCCAGCAGTGAAGCAGCGGGAGTTTCCCACGAGCAGTACTTC
v_gene: TRBV11-2; j_gene: TRBJ1-1; len: 15; abundance: once; d_gene: NA; CDR3aa: CASSWQGGGITEAFF; CDR3nt: TGTGCCAGCAGCTGGCAGGGAGGAGGAATCACTGAAGCTTTCTTT
v_gene: TRBV18; j_gene: TRBJ1-5; len: 13; abundance: NA; d_gene: NA; CDR3aa: CASSEGEFEPQHF; CDR3nt: TGTGCCAGCTCAGAAGGGGAGTTTGAGCCCCAGCATTTT
v_gene: TRBV13; j_gene: TRBJ1-1; len: 14; abundance: NA; d_gene: TRBD1; CDR3aa: CASSRQGWDTEAFF; CDR3nt: TGTGCCAGCAGCCGACAGGGGTGGGACACTGAAGCTTTCTTT
v_gene: TRBV2; j_gene: TRBJ1-1; len: 11; abundance: NA; d_gene: NA; CDR3aa: CASSPAVWAFF; CDR3nt: TGTGCCAGCAGTCCGGCTGTATGGGCTTTCTTT
v_gene: TRBV20-1; j_gene: TRBJ2-1; len: 11; abundance: NA; d_gene: NA; CDR3aa: CSARWVNEQFF; CDR3nt: TGCAGTGCTAGGTGGGTGAATGAGCAGTTCTTC
v_gene: TRBV15; j_gene: TRBJ2-1; len: 15; abundance: NA; d_gene: NA; CDR3aa: CATSRDPQDYNEQFF; CDR3nt: TGTGCCACCAGCAGAGACCCCCAAGACTACAATGAGCAGTTCTTC
v_gene: TRBV5-1; j_gene: TRBJ2-5; len: 14; abundance: NA; d_gene: NA; CDR3aa: CASSLVGGLETQYF; CDR3nt: TGCGCCAGCAGCTTGGTGGGGGGTTTAGAGACCCAGTACTTC
v_gene: TRBV27; j_gene: TRBJ2-2; len: 17; abundance: medium-sized; d_gene: TRBD2; CDR3aa: CASSLSSGRGNTGELFF; CDR3nt: TGTGCCAGCAGTTTATCCAGCGGGAGAGGGAACACCGGGGAGCTGTTTTTT
v_gene: TRBV2; j_gene: TRBJ1-5; len: 14; abundance: NA; d_gene: TRBD1; CDR3aa: CASSWTGDNQPQHF; CDR3nt: TGTGCCAGCAGCTGGACAGGTGATAATCAGCCCCAGCATTTT